What follows are 16 T cell receptor beta chains derived from one specimen sequenced in a study of blood T cell repertoires in COVID-19. The method was immunoSEQ multiplex PCR; TCRdb's version includes in-frame clones alone and lacks a portion of them. The data contain under 450,000 clones, about 90% of them seen just once; the ten biggest clones take up just under 3%. Input material: PBMCs or T cells enriched from blood (not recorded which). The origin of the receptors is a woman in her twenties or thirties who had recovered from COVID-19.

The genes are TRBV7-8 and TRBJ2-7, with D tentatively TRBD2 (5 bases). This CDR3 is built from 16 residues. V gave up 2 bases and J gave up 1 base, with 15 bases separating them. Per the germline V gene, CDR1 is SGHVS and CDR2 is FQNEAQ. CDR3 nucleotides: TGTGCCAGCAGCTTAAACCGACGCGGCGGGTCCTACGAGCAGTACTTC. As protein: CASSLNRRGGSYEQYF.

The rearrangement uses TRBV7-2 and TRBJ1-5; 8 bases are a match to TRBD1. Per the germline V gene, CDR1 is SGHTA and CDR2 is FQGNSA. The CDR3 has 16 amino acids. V lost 3 bases, J lost 4 bases, and 8 bases stayed unmatched. CDR3 amino acids: CASSFYPGQVNQPQHF. The CDR3 nucleotides are TGTGCCAGCAGCTTCTATCCGGGACAGGTTAATCAGCCCCAGCATTTT.

This chain uses TRBV30 with TRBJ2-7; a weak D match, TRBD1 (5 bases). CDR3 size: 13 residues. V lost 7 bases and J lost 3, with 16 bases in between. Germline V CDR1 and CDR2: GTSNPN, SVGIG (reference sequence). CDR3 amino acids: CAYYDSYLYEQYF. The CDR3 nucleotides are TGTGCCTACTATGACAGTTATCTCTACGAGCAGTACTTC.

V is TRBV24-1 and J is TRBJ1-2, with 7 bases that match TRBD1. The germline V gene has CDR1 KGHDR and CDR2 SFDVKD. The CDR3 has 13 residues. V shed 4 bases, J shed 4 bases, and the junction held 2 bases outside the gene matches. CDR3 coding DNA: TGTGCCACCAGTGAGGGGACAGCCTATGGCTACACCTTC. This translates into CATSEGTAYGYTF.

To note about this clone: The same CDR3 arises from other DNA sequences in this sample as well. V usage is TRBV9 and J usage is TRBJ2-3, with a tentative D call TRBD1 (5 bases). Deletions cut 0 bases from V and 0 bases from J, with 8 bases between. The CDR3 is made up of 15 amino acids. CDR1 SGDLS and CDR2 YYNGEE come from the germline V gene. The CDR3 loop reads CASSVAQGSTDTQYF. CDR3 coding DNA: TGTGCCAGCAGCGTAGCTCAGGGTAGCACAGATACGCAGTATTTT. Full variable domain (missing parts from reference TRBV9 and TRBJ2-3): DSGVTQTPKHLITATGQRVTLRCSPRSGDLSVYWYQQSLDQGLQFLIQYYNGEERAKGNILERFSAQQFPDLHSELNLSSLELGDSALYFCASSVAQGSTDTQYFGPGTRLTVL.

V is TRBV11-2 and J is TRBJ1-1; no clear D. The germline gives CDR1 SGHAT, CDR2 FQNNGV. The CDR3 sequence is 13 residues long. The V end lost 1 base, the J end lost 7 bases, and 10 bases lay between the germline ends. CDR3 nucleotide sequence: TGTGCCAGCAGCTTAGGCGTGTCGGGTGAAGCTTTCTTT. This encodes CASSLGVSGEAFF.

The CDR3 reads CASSLISGSEGEQFF. In DNA form, the CDR3 reads TGTGCCAGCAGCTTGATCAGCGGGAGTGAGGGTGAGCAGTTCTTC. V gene TRBV5-6 combines with J gene TRBJ2-1; TRBD2 aligns across 8 bases. V was pared by 1 base and J by 9 bases, with 9 bases of the junction left unmatched. CDR1 SGHDT and CDR2 YYEEEE come from the germline V gene. The CDR3 length is 15 residues.

The J gene is TRBJ1-1, the V gene TRBV28; perhaps TRBD1 as D (5 bases). CDR1 and CDR2 (germline): MDHEN, SYDVKM. CDR3 length equals 13 residues. With 5 bases removed from V and 8 bases from J, the gap between germline ends came to 15 bases. The CDR3, as DNA: TGTGCCAGCAGTCCTAGCGTGGGGCCAGAAGCTTTCTTT. This gives the protein CASSPSVGPEAFF.

The V call is TRBV14, the J call TRBJ2-2; a possible D gene is TRBD2 (5 bases). This CDR3 is 17 amino acids long. The ends were cut back, 0 bases at V and 3 bases at J, with 14 bases in the middle. Per the germline V gene, CDR1 is SGHDN and CDR2 is FVKESK. This CDR3 is CASSQEGAGGDTGELFF. CDR3 DNA: TGTGCCAGCAGCCAAGAAGGAGCCGGAGGCGACACCGGGGAGCTGTTTTTT.

The rearrangement links TRBV19 to TRBJ1-1; maybe TRBD1 (6 bases). Trimming took 5 bases from V and 6 from J, leaving 13 bases between them. The CDR3 has 13 amino acids. CDR1 is LNHDA and CDR2 is SQIVND in the germline V gene (reference sequence). The CDR3, as DNA: TGTGCCAGTAGTCATCGAGGGGGGGCTGAAGCTTTCTTT. This gives the protein CASSHRGGAEAFF.

The J gene is TRBJ2-3, the V gene TRBV6-1; no clear D. V lost 2 bases and J lost 3, with 9 bases in between. The CDR3 extends over 14 amino acids. CDR1 and CDR2 from the germline V gene are MNHNS and SASEGT. CDR3 amino acids: CASSEWPVTDTQYF. The CDR3 coding sequence is TGTGCCAGCAGTGAATGGCCAGTAACAGATACGCAGTATTTT.

The chain recombines TRBV18 with TRBJ2-7; 9 bases are a match to TRBD1. The CDR3 has 14 amino acids. Germline V gene lookup returns CDR1 KGHSH and CDR2 LQKENI. J was trimmed by 1 base and V by 4 bases; bases with no gene match: 2. The DNA for the CDR3 is TGTGCCAGCTCACAGGGGACAGGGTCCTACGAGCAGTACTTC. Translating gives CASSQGTGSYEQYF.

The chain carries TRBV5-1 and TRBJ2-1, with 10 bases fitting TRBD2. J gave up 5 bases and V 4 bases, and 3 bases lay outside the gene matches. The CDR3 contains 14 residues. Germline CDR1 SGHRS, CDR2 YFSETQ. CDR3 in DNA: TGCGCCAGCAGCCGGACTAGCGGTAACAATGAGCAGTTCTTC. It yields the protein CASSRTSGNNEQFF.

The rearrangement links TRBV5-1 to TRBJ1-1; 8 bases align to TRBD1. Per germline, CDR1 SGHRS and CDR2 YFSETQ. V trimming: 1 base; J trimming: 5 bases; junction bases outside the gene matches: 4. This CDR3 has 14 amino acids. CDR3 bases: TGCGCCAGCAGCTTGAACAGGGGGTATACTGAAGCTTTCTTT. Translating gives CASSLNRGYTEAFF.

The V call is TRBV15, the J call TRBJ1-6, with D maybe TRBD1 (6 bases). Per the germline V gene, CDR1 is LNHNV and CDR2 is YYDKDF (reference sequence). Trimming cost V 5 bases and J 7 bases, with 12 bases left between them. The CDR3 loop spans 14 amino acids. The CDR3 bases are TGTGCCACCAGCGGCAGGGGAATGAATTCACCCCTCCACTTT. It yields the protein CATSGRGMNSPLHF.

This chain links TRBV9 with TRBJ2-3; TRBD2 agrees at 12 bases. Germline CDR1 is SGDLS and CDR2 is YYNGEE. The trim removed 4 bases at V and 5 bases at J, leaving 5 bases unmatched. There are 15 residues in the CDR3. CDR3 region: CASSSPGLAGDTQYF. CDR3 nucleotide sequence: TGTGCCAGCAGCTCCCCGGGACTAGCGGGAGATACGCAGTATTTT.